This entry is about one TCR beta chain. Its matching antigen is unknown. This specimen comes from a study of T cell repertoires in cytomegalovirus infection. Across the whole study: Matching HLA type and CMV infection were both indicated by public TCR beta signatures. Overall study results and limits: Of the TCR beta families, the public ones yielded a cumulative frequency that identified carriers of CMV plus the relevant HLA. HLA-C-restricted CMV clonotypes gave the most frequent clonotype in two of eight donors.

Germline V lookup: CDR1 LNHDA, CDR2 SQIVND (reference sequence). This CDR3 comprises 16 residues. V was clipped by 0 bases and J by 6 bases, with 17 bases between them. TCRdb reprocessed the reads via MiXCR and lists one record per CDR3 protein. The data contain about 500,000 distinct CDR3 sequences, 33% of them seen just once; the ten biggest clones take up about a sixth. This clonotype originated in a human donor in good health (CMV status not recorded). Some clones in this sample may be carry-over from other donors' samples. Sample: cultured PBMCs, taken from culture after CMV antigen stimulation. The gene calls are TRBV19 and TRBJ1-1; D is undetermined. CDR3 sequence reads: CASSIDLPSRIPEAFF. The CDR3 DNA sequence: TGTGCCAGTAGTATAGATTTACCTTCTAGGATTCCTGAAGCTTTCTTT.